The rows below give T cell receptor beta chains drawn from one sample of a study of OX40 agonist ivuxolimab in advanced cancers. Clones were read by immunoSEQ multiplex PCR, and TCRdb kept only the in-frame ones, dropping some. This repertoire shows approximately 17,000 clones, around 70% found once; its top ten account for 15% to 20%. Sequenced here: CD4+ or CD8+ T cells sorted from blood, sampled in a trial of the OX40 agonist ivuxolimab. These receptors came from an adult with an advanced solid tumor such as melanoma, head and neck, liver or kidney cancer. CDR3s include the opening cysteine and the closing phenylalanine or tryptophan. D genes are given only for firm matches. For some rows the clone size is stated as once, few or many, or as a class when expanded; others skip it.

>TRBV19|TRBJ1-5|.|.
TGTGCCAGTAGTATAGGCTCGGGTACCCAAAATCAGCCCCAGCATTTT
CASSIGSGTQNQPQHF
>TRBV5-4|TRBJ2-1|.|TRBD2
TGTGCCGGCAGCGGACTAGCGGGAGGGGATGAGCAGTTCTTC
CAGSGLAGGDEQFF
>TRBV29-1|TRBJ2-5|.|TRBD2
TGCAGCGCGGAGATAGCGGGAGGAGGCCAAGAGACCCAGTACTTC
CSAEIAGGGQETQYF
>TRBV27|TRBJ2-5|.|.
TGTGCCAGCAGTTCTGTCTCGTTGGGGGGTAGGTGGGAGACCCAGTACTTC
CASSSVSLGGRWETQYF
>TRBV7-8|TRBJ2-5|.|TRBD2
TGTGCCAGCAGCTTAGAAGCGGGAGGGGTGACAAAAGAGACCCAGTACTTC
CASSLEAGGVTKETQYF
>TRBV5-4|TRBJ1-1|medium-sized|TRBD1
TGTGCCAGCAGCTCCGGGACAGGGGGCACTGAAGCTTTCTTT
CASSSGTGGTEAFF
>TRBV4-1|TRBJ2-7|.|.
TGCGCCAGCAGCCACCGTTCCGAGCAGTACTTC
CASSHRSEQYF
>TRBV30|TRBJ1-1|.|.
TGTGCCTCGGGTTGGCCTGAAGCTTTCTTT
CASGWPEAFF
>TRBV9|TRBJ2-6|.|.
TGTGCCAGCAGCCTTTGGCGGGTACCCGGGGCCAACGTCCTGACTTTC
CASSLWRVPGANVLTF
>TRBV11-1|TRBJ1-3|.|.
TGTGCCAGCCTCTCACAGGACGACCCCTCTGGAAACACCATATATTTT
CASLSQDDPSGNTIYF
>TRBV27|TRBJ2-4|.|.
TGTGCCAGTTGGGGGCGGGAAGACGCCAAAAACATTCAGTACTTC
CASWGREDAKNIQYF
>TRBV7-9|TRBJ2-7|.|.
TGTGCCAGCAGCTTAGCTCGCCTAGGGGGCGAGCAGTACTTC
CASSLARLGGEQYF
>TRBV6-5|TRBJ1-2|.|.
TGTGCCAGCAGTGAAGCACAGCACGGCTACACCTTC
CASSEAQHGYTF
>TRBV30|TRBJ2-7|.|TRBD2
TGTGCCTGGAGTAAAGCGGGGACTCAACAGCAGTACTTC
CAWSKAGTQQQYF
>TRBV13|TRBJ2-5|.|TRBD1
TGTGCCAGCAGCTTCCGACAGGGGCAAGAGACCCAGTACTTC
CASSFRQGQETQYF
>TRBV27|TRBJ2-7|few|.
TGTGCCAGCAGTCCCGCCCGGGAGATCTCCTACGAGCAGTACTTC
CASSPAREISYEQYF
>TRBV9|TRBJ2-5|few|.
TGTGCCAGCAGCGTAGAACCTGAACGGGAGACCCAGTACTTC
CASSVEPERETQYF
>TRBV14|TRBJ2-3|few|.
TGTGCCAGCAGCCAAGTCCGACAGAACACAGATACGCAGTATTTT
CASSQVRQNTDTQYF